One sample yielded the 8 T cell receptor beta chains listed below, sequenced in a study of vaccination and CD4 T cells after COVID-19. No cognate antigen is known for these TCRs. As for treatment: roughly nine-day PBMC culture with coronavirus spike peptide pools or control peptides (ViraFEST assay). An Oncomine TCR Beta short-read assay was used to sequence the DNA from cultured CD4+ T cells. MiXCR, run by TCRdb on the PCR reads, gives a single entry per CDR3 protein. Here the sample spans 13,000 or so distinct CDR3 sequences, less than 75% being singletons. Sequenced sample: CD4+ T cells from blood, cultured in vitro. The source is a human donor who had recovered from COVID-19.

This clonotype was counted a few times. This chain uses TRBV5-4 with TRBJ2-1; the match to TRBD2 covers 8 bases. Germline V gene data show CDR1 as SGHNT and CDR2 as YYREEE (reference sequence). The CDR3 extends over 16 amino acids. V lost 3 bases and J lost 0; bases outside the gene matches: 5. The CDR3 DNA reads TGTGCCAGCAGCTCGACTAGCGCCAGCTCCTACAATGAGCAGTTCTTC. Its translation is CASSSTSASSYNEQFF.

J is TRBJ2-3 and V is TRBV19; 10 bases line up with TRBD2. Trimming removed 2 bases from V and 3 bases from J; junction bases left unmatched: 5. Germline values: CDR1 LNHDA, CDR2 SQIVND (reference sequence). CDR3 length: 16 amino acids. CDR3: CASSILAGALTDTQYF. The CDR3 DNA reads TGTGCCAGTAGTATACTAGCGGGAGCCCTGACAGATACGCAGTATTTT.

This rearrangement joins TRBV5-1 to TRBJ2-2; 12 bases match TRBD1. The CDR3 sequence is 16 residues long. In germline, CDR1 is SGHRS, CDR2 YFSETQ. The V and J ends lost 3 bases and 7 bases, in that order; junction bases with no gene match: 7. The CDR3 coding sequence is TGCGCCAGCAGCTCACGGGACAGGGGGCCCGTCGGGGAGCTGTTTTTT. Translation: CASSSRDRGPVGELFF.

V gene TRBV10-3 combines with J gene TRBJ2-3; D unresolved. Trimming took off 5 bases at V and 5 bases at J, with 17 bases between the two ends. The CDR3 has 15 amino acids. Germline CDR1 ENHRY, CDR2 SYGVKD. CDR3: CAISLRMDDRDTQYF. CDR3 DNA sequence: TGTGCCATCAGTCTACGCATGGACGATCGAGATACGCAGTATTTT.

V and J are TRBV7-9 and TRBJ1-3, with TRBD1 matching 10 bases. With V trimmed by 8 bases and J by 4 bases, 14 bases remained unmatched. The CDR3 extends over 17 amino acids. The germline V gene encodes CDR1 SEHNR and CDR2 FQNEAQ (reference sequence). CDR3 DNA sequence: TGTGCCAGCCGTACAGACCGGGGACAGGGGAGCGGAAACACCATATATTTT. This sequence encodes CASRTDRGQGSGNTIYF.

The chain recombines TRBV11-3 with TRBJ2-7, with 8 bases lining up with TRBD2. J gave up 7 bases and V 5 bases, and 16 bases lay outside the gene matches. This CDR3 comprises 16 residues. Germline V CDR1 and CDR2: SGHNT, YENEEA. CDR3: CASSLRARLAWLEQYF. DNA for the CDR3: TGTGCCAGCAGCCTAAGGGCTAGACTAGCGTGGTTAGAGCAGTACTTC. The full variable domain, its missing parts supplied by reference TRBV11-3 and TRBJ2-7, is EAGVVQSPRYKIIEKKQPVAFWCNPISGHNTLYWYLQNLGQGPELLIRYENEEAVDDSQLPKDRFSAERLKGVDSTLKIQPAELGDSAVYLCASSLRARLAWLEQYFGPGTRLTVT.

This clonotype occurred once. The rearrangement joins TRBV20-1 to TRBJ2-7; 8 nucleotides match TRBD2. The V gene's germline CDR1 is DFQATT and CDR2 SNEGSKA (reference sequence). The V segment lost 6 bases and the J segment 1 base; nucleotides outside the gene matches: 14. The CDR3 has 16 residues. The CDR3 DNA reads TGCAGTGCACACGTAGCGGGACGGGTTCAGTCCTACGAGCAGTACTTC. Translation gives CSAHVAGRVQSYEQYF.

The chain recombines TRBV12-3 or TRBV12-4 with TRBJ2-1; either TRBD1 or TRBD2 may fit D (5 bases each). The length of the CDR3 is 16 residues. The germline V and J ends were trimmed by 2 bases and 7 bases, with 18 bases remaining between them. The chain's CDR3 is CASSLQRGRDGNEQFF. As DNA, the CDR3 is TGTGCCAGCAGTTTACAACGGGGCAGGGATGGGAATGAGCAGTTCTTC.